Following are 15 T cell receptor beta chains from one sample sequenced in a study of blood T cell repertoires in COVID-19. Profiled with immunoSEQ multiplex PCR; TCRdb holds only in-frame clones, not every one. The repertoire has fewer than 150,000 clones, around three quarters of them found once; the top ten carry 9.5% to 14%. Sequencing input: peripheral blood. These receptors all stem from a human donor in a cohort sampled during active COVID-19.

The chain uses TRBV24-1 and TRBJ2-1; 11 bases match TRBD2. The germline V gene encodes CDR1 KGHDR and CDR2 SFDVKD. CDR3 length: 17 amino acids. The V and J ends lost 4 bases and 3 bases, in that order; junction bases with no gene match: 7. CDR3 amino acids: CATSDPPLAGDYNEQFF. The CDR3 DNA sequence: TGTGCCACCAGTGACCCCCCACTAGCGGGGGACTACAATGAGCAGTTCTTC.

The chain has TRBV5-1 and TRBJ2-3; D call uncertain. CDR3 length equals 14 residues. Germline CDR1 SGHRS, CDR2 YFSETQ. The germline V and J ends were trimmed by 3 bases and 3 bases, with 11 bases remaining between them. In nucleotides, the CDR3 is TGCGCCAGCAGCTCTACCCCCCGAACAGATACGCAGTATTTT. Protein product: CASSSTPRTDTQYF.

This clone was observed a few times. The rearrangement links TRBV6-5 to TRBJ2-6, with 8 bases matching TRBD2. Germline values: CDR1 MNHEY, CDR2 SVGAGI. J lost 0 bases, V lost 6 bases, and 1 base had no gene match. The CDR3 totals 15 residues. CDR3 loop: CASRAGGSGANVLTF. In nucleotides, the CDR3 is TGTGCCAGCAGGGCGGGGGGCTCTGGGGCCAACGTCCTGACTTTC.

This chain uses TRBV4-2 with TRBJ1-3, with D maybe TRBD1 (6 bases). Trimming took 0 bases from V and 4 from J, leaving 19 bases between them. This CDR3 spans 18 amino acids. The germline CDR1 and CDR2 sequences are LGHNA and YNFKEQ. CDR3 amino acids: CASSQEANRDRAGNTIYF. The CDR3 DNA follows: TGTGCCAGCAGCCAAGAGGCAAACAGGGATCGTGCGGGAAACACCATATATTTT.

The CDR3 protein is CASSWAGRETEAFF. In DNA, the CDR3 is TGTGCCAGCAGCTGGGCCGGGAGGGAGACTGAAGCTTTCTTT. V is TRBV7-2 and J is TRBJ1-1; D unresolved. V was trimmed by 4 bases and J by 5 bases, leaving 14 bases between them. The germline CDR1 and CDR2 sequences are SGHTA and FQGNSA. The CDR3 runs 14 residues.

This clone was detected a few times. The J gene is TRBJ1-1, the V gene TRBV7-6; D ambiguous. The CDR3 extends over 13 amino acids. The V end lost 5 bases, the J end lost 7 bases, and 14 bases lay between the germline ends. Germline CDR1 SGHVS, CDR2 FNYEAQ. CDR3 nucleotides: TGTGCCAGCAGCCCCCCAGGCATCTTTGAAGCTTTCTTT. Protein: CASSPPGIFEAFF.

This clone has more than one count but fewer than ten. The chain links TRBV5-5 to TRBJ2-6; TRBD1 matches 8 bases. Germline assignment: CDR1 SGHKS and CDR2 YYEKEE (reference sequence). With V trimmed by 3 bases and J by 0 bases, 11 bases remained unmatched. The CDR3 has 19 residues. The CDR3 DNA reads TGTGCCAGCAGCTCCCAGACAGGGGACGACCTCTCTGGGGCCAACGTCCTGACTTTC. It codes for CASSSQTGDDLSGANVLTF.

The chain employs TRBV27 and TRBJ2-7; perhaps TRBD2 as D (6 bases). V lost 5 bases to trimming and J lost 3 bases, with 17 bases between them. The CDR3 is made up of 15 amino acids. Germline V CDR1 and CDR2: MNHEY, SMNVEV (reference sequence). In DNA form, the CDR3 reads TGTGCCAGCAGTCCCAATAGGAGGGGAGGCTACGAGCAGTACTTC. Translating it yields CASSPNRRGGYEQYF.

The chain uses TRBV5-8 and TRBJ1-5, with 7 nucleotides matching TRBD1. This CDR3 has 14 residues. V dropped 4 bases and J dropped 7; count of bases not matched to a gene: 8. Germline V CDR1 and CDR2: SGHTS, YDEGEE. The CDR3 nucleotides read TGTGCCAGCAGCACACGGGACAGAAAACAGCCCCAGCATTTT. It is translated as CASSTRDRKQPQHF.

Here the CDR3 DNA reads TGTGCCAGCAGTCAAGCCGGGACAGCTATTAACTATGGCTACACCTTC. This sequence encodes CASSQAGTAINYGYTF. The chain links TRBV25-1 to TRBJ1-2, with 7 nucleotides matching TRBD1. This CDR3 region has 16 residues. V shed 5 bases and J 1 base; nucleotides not matched to a gene: 10. Germline assignment: CDR1 MGHDK and CDR2 SYGVNS.

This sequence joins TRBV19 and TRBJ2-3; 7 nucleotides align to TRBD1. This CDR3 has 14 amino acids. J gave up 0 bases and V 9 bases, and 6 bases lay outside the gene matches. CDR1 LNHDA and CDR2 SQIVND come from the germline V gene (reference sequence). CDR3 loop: CASKTGHSTDTQYF. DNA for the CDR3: TGTGCCAGCAAGACAGGGCACAGCACAGATACGCAGTATTTT.

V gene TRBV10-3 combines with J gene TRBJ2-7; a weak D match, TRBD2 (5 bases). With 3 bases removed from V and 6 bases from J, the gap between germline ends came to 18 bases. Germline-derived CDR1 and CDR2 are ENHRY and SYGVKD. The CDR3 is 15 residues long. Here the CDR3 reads CAISEERARRSEQYF. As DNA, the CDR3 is TGTGCCATCAGTGAAGAGAGGGCTCGGAGGAGCGAGCAGTACTTC.

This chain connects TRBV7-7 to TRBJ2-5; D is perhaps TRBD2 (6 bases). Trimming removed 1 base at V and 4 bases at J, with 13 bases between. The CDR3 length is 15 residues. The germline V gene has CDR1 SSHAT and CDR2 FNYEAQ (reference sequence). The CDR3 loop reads CASSLGWGVAETQYF. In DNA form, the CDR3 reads TGTGCCAGCAGCTTAGGTTGGGGGGTAGCAGAGACCCAGTACTTC. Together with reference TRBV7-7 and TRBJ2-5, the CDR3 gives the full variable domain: GAGVSQSPRYKVTKRGQDVTLRCDPISSHATLYWYQQALGQGPEFLTYFNYEAQPDKSGLPSDRFSAERPEGSISTLTIQRTEQRDSAMYRCASSLGWGVAETQYFGPGTRLLVL.

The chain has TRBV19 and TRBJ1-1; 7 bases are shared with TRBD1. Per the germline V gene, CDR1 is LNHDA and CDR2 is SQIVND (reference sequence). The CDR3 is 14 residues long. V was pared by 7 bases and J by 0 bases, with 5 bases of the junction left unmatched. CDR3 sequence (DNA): TGTGCCAGTATCTTGACAGGGATGAACACTGAAGCTTTCTTT. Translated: CASILTGMNTEAFF.

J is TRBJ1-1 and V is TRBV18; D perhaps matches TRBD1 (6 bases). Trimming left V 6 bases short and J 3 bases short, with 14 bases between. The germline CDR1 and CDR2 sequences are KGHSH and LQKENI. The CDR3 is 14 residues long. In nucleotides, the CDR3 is TGTGCCAGCTCCCACCCTCAGGGGTACACTGAAGCTTTCTTT. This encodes CASSHPQGYTEAFF.